A selection of T cell receptor beta chains follows, all from one sample in a study of CD4 T cells in relation to SARS-CoV-2 and coronaviruses. The method was immunoSEQ multiplex PCR; TCRdb's version includes in-frame clones alone and lacks a portion of them. The sample carries about 56,000 clones, about 91% recorded once. Sequencing used naive CD4+ T cells from PBMCs. The receptors stem from an adult with COVID-19. The CDR3 runs from the conserved cysteine through the conserved F or W. The D gene is left open where the match is weak. Clone size, where shown, is once, few, many, or a class for clones that have expanded.

cdr3_nt cdr3_aa d_call j_call clone_size v_call
TGTGCCAGCAGCGTAGGCGGGTCGGGACTAGGCTTAACAGATACGCAGTATTTT CASSVGGSGLGLTDTQYF TRBD2 TRBJ2-3 - TRBV9
TGCAGCGCCCTATCCTCTGGAAACACCATATATTTT CSALSSGNTIYF - TRBJ1-3 - TRBV29-1
TGTGCCAGCAGTCGGGACCCGTACTACGAGCAGTACTTC CASSRDPYYEQYF - TRBJ2-7 - TRBV12-3/TRBV12-4
TGTGCCAGCACTAGCCCAGGGGAAGCTTTCTTT CASTSPGEAFF - TRBJ1-1 - TRBV28
TGTGCCAGCAGTTACTCGGGGGGATCCCTTTCCTACGAGCAGTACTTC CASSYSGGSLSYEQYF - TRBJ2-7 - TRBV6-5
TGTGCCAGCAGAAGGGACCTAACGCAGTATTTT CASRRDLTQYF - TRBJ2-3 - TRBV6-5
TGTGCCAGCAGCTTAGCAGACGGGAACCGGCAGTTCTTC CASSLADGNRQFF - TRBJ2-1 - TRBV7-9
TGTGCCAGCAGCTTAAGTCCTGCTGGCGGGCTCTCCTACGAGCAGTACTTC CASSLSPAGGLSYEQYF - TRBJ2-7 - TRBV11-2
TGTGCCAGCAGAGGGACGGTAGCTAGCACAGATACGCAGTATTTT CASRGTVASTDTQYF - TRBJ2-3 - TRBV6-6
TGTGCCAGCAGCCCGGGACTTTCCCCCGTGAGCAATCAGCCCCAGCATTTT CASSPGLSPVSNQPQHF - TRBJ1-5 - TRBV7-9
TGTGCCTGGAGGCCTCGGGGGGGGCCAACTAATGAAAAACTGTTTTTT CAWRPRGGPTNEKLFF - TRBJ1-4 - TRBV30
TGTGCCAGCACCTCCTTGGCCTCGTCCTACGAGCAGTACTTC CASTSLASSYEQYF - TRBJ2-7 few TRBV7-9
TGTGCCAGCAGCTTAACGGGACAGGGGACAGATACGCAGTATTTT CASSLTGQGTDTQYF TRBD1 TRBJ2-3 - TRBV7-2
TGTGCCAGCAGTTTCGATGGCAGGAGTGCAACTAATGAAAAACTGTTTTTT CASSFDGRSATNEKLFF - TRBJ1-4 - TRBV28
TGTGCCAGCAGTGACCAGGGGCGGGATACGCAGTATTTT CASSDQGRDTQYF - TRBJ2-3 - TRBV6-4
TGTGCCAGTAACCTCTCCAGGGGATCCTATAATTCACCCCTCCACTTT CASNLSRGSYNSPLHF - TRBJ1-6 - TRBV19
TGTGCCAGCAGTTCGAGCGGGAGCCGCTCCTACGAGCAGTACTTC CASSSSGSRSYEQYF TRBD2 TRBJ2-7 - TRBV28
TGTGCCAGCAGCTCAACAGGGGGCCAATGGGCAGATACGCAGTATTTT CASSSTGGQWADTQYF TRBD1 TRBJ2-3 once TRBV7-3
TGTGCCAGCAGCTCCAGCAACGAGCAGTACTTC CASSSSNEQYF - TRBJ2-7 - TRBV7-2
TGTGCCAGCAGCTTAGGGACAGGGGAGCAAGAGACCCAGTACTTC CASSLGTGEQETQYF TRBD1 TRBJ2-5 - TRBV7-9
TGTGCCAGCAGCCAAGGGCAAGCGGGTGTCACAGATACGCAGTATTTT CASSQGQAGVTDTQYF - TRBJ2-3 - TRBV3-1/TRBV3-2
TGTGCCAGCAGCCTGACAGAAATTGAAGCTTTCTTT CASSLTEIEAFF - TRBJ1-1 - TRBV7-9
TGTGCCAGCAGTCGGACAGGCGCCTTTAACTATGGCTACACCTTC CASSRTGAFNYGYTF TRBD1 TRBJ1-2 - TRBV6-2/TRBV6-3
TGTGCCAGCAGCTTAGTAACGGGACCCTACAATGAGCAGTTCTTC CASSLVTGPYNEQFF - TRBJ2-1 - TRBV11-2
TGTGCCAGCAGCTTACTGGCTAGCGGGAGGAGCACCGGGGAGCTGTTTTTT CASSLLASGRSTGELFF TRBD2 TRBJ2-2 - TRBV7-3
TGTGCCAGCAGCCCATCGACTTTGGGCGAGCAGTACTTC CASSPSTLGEQYF - TRBJ2-7 once TRBV7-9
TGTGCCAGCAGTCCCCGGGACAGACGTTCGGTACACTACGAGCAGTACTTC CASSPRDRRSVHYEQYF TRBD1 TRBJ2-7 - TRBV7-9
TGTGCCAGCAGTTACTCGATGCGGACTGAAGCTTTCTTT CASSYSMRTEAFF - TRBJ1-1 - TRBV6-5
TGTGCCATCAGCCAACTGGAGGCGAATGAGCAGTTCTTC CAISQLEANEQFF - TRBJ2-1 - TRBV10-3
TGTGCCAGTAGTAGGTACTCTGGGGCCAACGTCCTGACTTTC CASSRYSGANVLTF - TRBJ2-6 once TRBV19
TGTGCCAGCATCCCTGGACTAGCGGGTATTATCAATGAGCAGTTCTTC CASIPGLAGIINEQFF TRBD2 TRBJ2-1 - TRBV28
TGCGCCAGCAGTGAGTCTGGGACCGGGGAGCTGTTTTTT CASSESGTGELFF - TRBJ2-2 - TRBV10-1
TGTGCCTGGAGTGTGAAAGGACTAGCGGGAGAAGGTGAGCAGTTCTTC CAWSVKGLAGEGEQFF TRBD2 TRBJ2-1 - TRBV30
TGTGCCAGCTCACCCGGACAGGGAGGTTTGAACACTGAAGCTTTCTTT CASSPGQGGLNTEAFF TRBD1 TRBJ1-1 - TRBV18
TGTGCCAGCAGAGGACAGGGCCTAGTGAGAGGCTACACCTTC CASRGQGLVRGYTF TRBD1 TRBJ1-2 - TRBV28
TGTGCCAGCAGTTTTTCTGGACAGACAAATCAGCCCCAGCATTTT CASSFSGQTNQPQHF - TRBJ1-5 - TRBV28
TGTGCCAGCAGTGAAGCGACGACCAGGCTCGGGGGCTACACCTTC CASSEATTRLGGYTF - TRBJ1-2 - TRBV6-1